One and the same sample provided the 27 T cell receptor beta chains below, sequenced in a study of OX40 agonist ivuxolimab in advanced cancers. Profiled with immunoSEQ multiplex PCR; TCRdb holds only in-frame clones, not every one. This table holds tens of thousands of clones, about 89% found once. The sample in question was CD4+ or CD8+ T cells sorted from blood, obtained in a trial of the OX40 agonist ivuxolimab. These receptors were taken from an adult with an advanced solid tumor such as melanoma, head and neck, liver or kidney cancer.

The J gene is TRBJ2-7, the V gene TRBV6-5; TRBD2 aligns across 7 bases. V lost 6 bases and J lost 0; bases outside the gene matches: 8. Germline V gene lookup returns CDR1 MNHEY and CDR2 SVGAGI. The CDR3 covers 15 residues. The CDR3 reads CASRPLAESSYEQYF. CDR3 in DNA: TGTGCCAGCAGGCCGCTAGCGGAGAGCTCCTACGAGCAGTACTTC.

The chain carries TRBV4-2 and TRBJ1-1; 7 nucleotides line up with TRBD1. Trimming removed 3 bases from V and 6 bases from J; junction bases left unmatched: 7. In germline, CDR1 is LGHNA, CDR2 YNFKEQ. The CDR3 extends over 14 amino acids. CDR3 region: CASSHGQVGAEAFF. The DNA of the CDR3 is TGTGCCAGCAGCCACGGACAGGTGGGTGCTGAAGCTTTCTTT.

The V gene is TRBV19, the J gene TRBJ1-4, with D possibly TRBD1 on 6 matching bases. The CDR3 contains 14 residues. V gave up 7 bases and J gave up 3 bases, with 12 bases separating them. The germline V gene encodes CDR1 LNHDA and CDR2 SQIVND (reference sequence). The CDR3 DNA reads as TGTGCCAGTACGTATGGACAGCCTAATGAAAAACTGTTTTTT. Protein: CASTYGQPNEKLFF.

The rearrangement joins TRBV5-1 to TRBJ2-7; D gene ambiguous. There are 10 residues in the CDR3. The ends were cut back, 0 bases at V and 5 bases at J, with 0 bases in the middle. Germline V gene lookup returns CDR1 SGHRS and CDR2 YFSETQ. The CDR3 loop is CASSLDEQYF. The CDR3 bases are TGCGCCAGCAGCTTGGACGAGCAGTACTTC.

The DNA of the CDR3 is TGCGCCAGCAGCCAAGGGACTAGCGGGCTGTACGAGCAGTACTTC. The encoded protein is CASSQGTSGLYEQYF. The V gene is TRBV4-1, the J gene TRBJ2-7; 11 bases map to TRBD2. Per the germline V gene, CDR1 is MGHRA and CDR2 is YSYEKL. Trimming took 1 base from V and 4 from J; bases not matched to a gene: 3. CDR3 length: 15 residues.

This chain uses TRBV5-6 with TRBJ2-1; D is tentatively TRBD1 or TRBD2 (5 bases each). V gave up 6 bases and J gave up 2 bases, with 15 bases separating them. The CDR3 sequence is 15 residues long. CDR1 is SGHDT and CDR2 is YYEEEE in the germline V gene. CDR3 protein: CASTLGGLTYNEQFF. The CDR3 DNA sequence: TGTGCCAGCACGCTTGGGGGTCTGACCTACAATGAGCAGTTCTTC.

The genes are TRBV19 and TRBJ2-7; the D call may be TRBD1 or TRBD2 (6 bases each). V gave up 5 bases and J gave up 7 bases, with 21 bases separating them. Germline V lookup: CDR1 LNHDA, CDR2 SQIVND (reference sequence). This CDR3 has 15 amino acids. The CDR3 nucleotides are TGTGCCAGTAGTCCACCGGGGGCTCGATCTCAAGAGCAGTACTTC. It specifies CASSPPGARSQEQYF.

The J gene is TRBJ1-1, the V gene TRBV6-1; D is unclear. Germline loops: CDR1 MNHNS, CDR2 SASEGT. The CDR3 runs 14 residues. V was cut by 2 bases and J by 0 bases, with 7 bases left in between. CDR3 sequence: CASSEWGMNTEAFF. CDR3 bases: TGTGCCAGCAGTGAATGGGGTATGAACACTGAAGCTTTCTTT.

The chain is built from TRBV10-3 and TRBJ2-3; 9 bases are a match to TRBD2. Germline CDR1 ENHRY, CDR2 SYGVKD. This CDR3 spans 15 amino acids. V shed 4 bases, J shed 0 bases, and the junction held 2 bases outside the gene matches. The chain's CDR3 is CAISGLAESTDTQYF. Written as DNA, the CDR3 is TGTGCCATCAGTGGACTAGCGGAAAGCACAGATACGCAGTATTTT.

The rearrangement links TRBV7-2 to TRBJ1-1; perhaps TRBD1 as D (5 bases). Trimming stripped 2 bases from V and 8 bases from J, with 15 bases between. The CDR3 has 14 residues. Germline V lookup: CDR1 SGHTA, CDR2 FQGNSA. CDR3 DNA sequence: TGTGCCAGCAGCTTAAGGGGACCCAGAAAGGAAGCTTTCTTT. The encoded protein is CASSLRGPRKEAFF.

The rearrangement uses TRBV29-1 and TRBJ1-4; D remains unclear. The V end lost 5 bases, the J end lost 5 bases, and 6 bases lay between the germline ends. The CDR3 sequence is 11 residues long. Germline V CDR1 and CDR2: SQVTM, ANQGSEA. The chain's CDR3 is CSVRWNEKLFF. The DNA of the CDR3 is TGCAGCGTTCGATGGAATGAAAAACTGTTTTTT.

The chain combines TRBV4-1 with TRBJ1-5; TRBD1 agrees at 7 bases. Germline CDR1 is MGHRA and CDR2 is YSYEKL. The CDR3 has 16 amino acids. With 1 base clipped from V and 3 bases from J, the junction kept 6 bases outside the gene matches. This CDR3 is CASSQASGQLNQPQHF. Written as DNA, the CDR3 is TGCGCCAGCAGCCAAGCCTCGGGACAGCTCAATCAGCCCCAGCATTTT.

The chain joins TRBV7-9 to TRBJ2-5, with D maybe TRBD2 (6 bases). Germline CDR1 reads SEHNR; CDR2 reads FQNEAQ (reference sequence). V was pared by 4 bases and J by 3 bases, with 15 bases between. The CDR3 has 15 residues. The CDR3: CASSYGGGGKETQYF. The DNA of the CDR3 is TGTGCCAGCAGCTACGGCGGTGGGGGGAAAGAGACCCAGTACTTC.

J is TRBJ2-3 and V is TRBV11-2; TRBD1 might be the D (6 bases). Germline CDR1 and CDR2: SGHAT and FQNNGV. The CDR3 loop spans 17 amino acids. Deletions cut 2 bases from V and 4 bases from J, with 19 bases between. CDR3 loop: CASSLSNAGDRADTQYF. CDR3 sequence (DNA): TGTGCCAGCAGCTTAAGTAACGCAGGGGATAGGGCAGATACGCAGTATTTT.

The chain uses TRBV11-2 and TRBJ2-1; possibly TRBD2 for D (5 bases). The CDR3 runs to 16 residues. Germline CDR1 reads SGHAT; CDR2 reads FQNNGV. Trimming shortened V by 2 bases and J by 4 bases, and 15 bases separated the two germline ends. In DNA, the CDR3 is TGTGCCAGCAGCTTATTGGGAGCCACACGATACAATGAGCAGTTCTTC. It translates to CASSLLGATRYNEQFF. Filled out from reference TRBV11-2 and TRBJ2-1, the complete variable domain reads EAGVAQSPRYKIIEKRQSVAFWCNPISGHATLYWYQQILGQGPKLLIQFQNNGVVDDSQLPKDRFSAERLKGVDSTLKIQPAKLEDSAVYLCASSLLGATRYNEQFFGPGTRLTVL.

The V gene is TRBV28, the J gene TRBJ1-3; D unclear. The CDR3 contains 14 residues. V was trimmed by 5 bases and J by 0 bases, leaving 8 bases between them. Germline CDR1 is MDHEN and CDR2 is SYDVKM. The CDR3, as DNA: TGTGCCAGCAGTGATCCGGGCTCTGGAAACACCATATATTTT. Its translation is CASSDPGSGNTIYF.

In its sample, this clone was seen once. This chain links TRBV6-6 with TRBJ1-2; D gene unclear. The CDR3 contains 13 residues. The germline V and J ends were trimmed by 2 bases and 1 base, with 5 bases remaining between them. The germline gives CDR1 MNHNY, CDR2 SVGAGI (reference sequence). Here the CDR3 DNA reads TGTGCCAGCAGTTACGACGGTAACTATGGCTACACCTTC. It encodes CASSYDGNYGYTF.

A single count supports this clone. DNA for the CDR3: TGTGCCATCCGGAGCCCTAGCGGCGAACAGTACTTC. It yields the protein CAIRSPSGEQYF. The chain carries TRBV10-3 and TRBJ2-7; 7 nucleotides agree with TRBD2. With 8 bases clipped from V and 10 bases from J, the junction kept 11 bases outside the gene matches. Per germline, CDR1 ENHRY and CDR2 SYGVKD. CDR3 size: 12 residues.

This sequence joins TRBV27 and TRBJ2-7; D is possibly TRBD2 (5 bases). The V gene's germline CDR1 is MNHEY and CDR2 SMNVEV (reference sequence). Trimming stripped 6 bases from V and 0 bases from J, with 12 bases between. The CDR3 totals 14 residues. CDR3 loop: CASRRAGSSYEQYF. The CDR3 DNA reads TGTGCCAGCAGGAGGGCTGGCAGCTCCTACGAGCAGTACTTC.

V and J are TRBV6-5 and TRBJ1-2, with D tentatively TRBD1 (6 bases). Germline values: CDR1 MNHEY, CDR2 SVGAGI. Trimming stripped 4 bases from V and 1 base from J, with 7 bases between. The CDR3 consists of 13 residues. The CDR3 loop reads CASSSGVNYGYTF. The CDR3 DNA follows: TGTGCCAGCAGTTCAGGGGTTAACTATGGCTACACCTTC.

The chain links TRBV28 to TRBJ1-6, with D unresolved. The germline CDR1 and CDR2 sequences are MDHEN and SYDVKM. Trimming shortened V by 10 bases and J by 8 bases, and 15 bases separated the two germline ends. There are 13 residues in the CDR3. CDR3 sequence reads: CATRRYVDSPLHF. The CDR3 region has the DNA TGTGCCACCAGAAGGTATGTGGATTCACCCCTCCACTTT.

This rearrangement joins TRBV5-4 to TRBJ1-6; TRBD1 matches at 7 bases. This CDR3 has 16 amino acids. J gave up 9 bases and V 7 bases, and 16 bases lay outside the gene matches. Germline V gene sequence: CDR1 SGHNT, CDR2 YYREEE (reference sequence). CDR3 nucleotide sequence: TGTGCCAGCGCGGGGGGACAGCTCGGGAAGGTTTCACCCCTCCACTTT. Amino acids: CASAGGQLGKVSPLHF.

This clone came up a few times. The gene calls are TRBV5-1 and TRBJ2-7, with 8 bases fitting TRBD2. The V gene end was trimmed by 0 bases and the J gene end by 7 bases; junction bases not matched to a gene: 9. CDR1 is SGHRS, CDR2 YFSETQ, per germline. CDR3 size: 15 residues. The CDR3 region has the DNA TGCGCCAGCAGCTTGGAGGGCAGGGGACTAGGTGAGCAGTACTTC. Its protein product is CASSLEGRGLGEQYF.

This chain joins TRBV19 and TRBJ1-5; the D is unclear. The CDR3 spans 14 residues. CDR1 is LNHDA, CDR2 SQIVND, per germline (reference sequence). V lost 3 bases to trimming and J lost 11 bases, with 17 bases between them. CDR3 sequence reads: CASSIGRSSGAQHF. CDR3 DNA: TGTGCCAGTAGTATCGGACGGTCCTCCGGGGCCCAGCATTTT.

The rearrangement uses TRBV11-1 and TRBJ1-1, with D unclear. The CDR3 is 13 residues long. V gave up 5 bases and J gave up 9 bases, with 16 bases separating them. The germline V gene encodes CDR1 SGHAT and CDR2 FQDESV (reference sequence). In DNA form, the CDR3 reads TGTGCCAGCAGCCCCCCAGCGGTTCGACAAGCTTTCTTT. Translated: CASSPPAVRQAFF.

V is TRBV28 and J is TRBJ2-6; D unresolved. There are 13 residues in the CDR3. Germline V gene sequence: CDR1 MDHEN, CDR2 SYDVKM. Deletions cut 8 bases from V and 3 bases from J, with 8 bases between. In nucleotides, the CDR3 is TGTGCCAGCGTTAGGAGTGGGGCCAACGTCCTGACTTTC. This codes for CASVRSGANVLTF. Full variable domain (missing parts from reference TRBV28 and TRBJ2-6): DVKVTQSSRYLVKRTGEKVFLECVQDMDHENMFWYRQDPGLGLRLIYFSYDVKMKEKGDIPEGYSVSREKKERFSLILESASTNQTSMYLCASVRSGANVLTFGAGSRLTVL.

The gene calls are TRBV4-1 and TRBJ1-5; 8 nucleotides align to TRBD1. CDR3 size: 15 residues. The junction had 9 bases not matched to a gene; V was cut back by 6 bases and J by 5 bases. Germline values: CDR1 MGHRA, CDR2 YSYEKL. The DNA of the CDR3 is TGCGCCAGCAGACTCTCAGGGGGCGGCCATCAGCCCCAGCATTTT. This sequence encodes CASRLSGGGHQPQHF.